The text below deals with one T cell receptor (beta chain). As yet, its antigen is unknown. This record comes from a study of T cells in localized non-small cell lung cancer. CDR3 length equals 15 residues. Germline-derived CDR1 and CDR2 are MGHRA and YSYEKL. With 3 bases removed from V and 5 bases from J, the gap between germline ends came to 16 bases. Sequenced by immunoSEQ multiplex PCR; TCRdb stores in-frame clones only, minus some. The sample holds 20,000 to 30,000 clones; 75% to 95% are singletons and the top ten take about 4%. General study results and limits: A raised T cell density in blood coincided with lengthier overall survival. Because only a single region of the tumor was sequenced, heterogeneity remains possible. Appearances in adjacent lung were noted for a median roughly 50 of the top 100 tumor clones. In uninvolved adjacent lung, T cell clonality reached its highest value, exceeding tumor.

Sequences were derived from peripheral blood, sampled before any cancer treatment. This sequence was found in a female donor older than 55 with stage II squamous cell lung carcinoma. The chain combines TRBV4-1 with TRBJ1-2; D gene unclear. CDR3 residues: CASSQAGQSPYGYTF. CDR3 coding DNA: TGCGCCAGCAGCCAGGCGGGTCAGAGCCCGTATGGCTACACCTTC.